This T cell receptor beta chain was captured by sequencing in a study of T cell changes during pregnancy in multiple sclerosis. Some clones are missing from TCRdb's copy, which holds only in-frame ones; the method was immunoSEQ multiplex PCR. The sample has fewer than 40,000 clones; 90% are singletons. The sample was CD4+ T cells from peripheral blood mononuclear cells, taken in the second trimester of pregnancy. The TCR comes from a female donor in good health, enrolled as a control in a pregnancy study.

The CDR3 region has the DNA TGTGCCAGCAGCTCCAGCCCCGTCTATAGCGGGGGCTCCCCTTGGTCTGGGGCCAACGTCCTGACTTTC. This sequence encodes CASSSSPVYSGGSPWSGANVLTF. This chain joins TRBV9 and TRBJ2-6; 9 nucleotides line up with TRBD2. The V gene's germline CDR1 is SGDLS and CDR2 YYNGEE. V trimming: 4 bases; J trimming: 1 base; junction bases outside the gene matches: 24. This CDR3 comprises 23 residues.